This TCR beta chain was sequenced during a study of CD8+ T cells in alopecia areata. About this clone: Its cognate antigen is unknown. At one end, the junction sequence differs from germline, possibly due to a read error.

Study observations and caveats: Mice showed TCR sharing more clearly than patients did, possibly owing to HLA. Under tofacitinib, fewer expanded CD8+ clones appeared among the top 100 scalp clones. In lesional scalp, particularly from alopecia totalis/universalis, clonality was higher than in normal scalp. There were many expanded lesional clones persisting in scalp and blood during tofacitinib.

Germline lookup yields CDR1 GTSNPN and CDR2 SVGIG (reference sequence). This CDR3 comprises 13 residues. Extracted RNA was reverse transcribed, and the resulting cDNA served as sequencing template. Data came from immunoSEQ multiplex PCR; TCRdb stores just in-frame clones and leaves some out. The sample has 150,000 to 250,000 clones; around 60% are singletons. Treatment here: oral pan-JAK inhibitor, 5-10 mg twice daily. This receptor was taken from a human donor with alopecia areata. The chain uses TRBV30 and TRBJ1-1; no clear D gene. This specimen consisted of CD4+ T cells sorted from blood, obtained at week 4, from a patient treated with tofacitinib. CDR3 loop: CAWRPLHNSEAFF. CDR3 in DNA: TGTGCCTGGCGTCCCCTCCATAACAGTGAAGCTTTCTTT.